Listed here are 11 T cell receptor beta chains from one sample, sequenced in a study of T cell responses to AZD1222 COVID-19 vaccine. Libraries were prepared by immunoSEQ multiplex PCR; TCRdb keeps only in-frame clonotypes and omits some of them. The sample lists more than 100,000 clones, around 91% occurring once. Here the sequenced sample was peripheral blood, taken on day 0 of AZD1222 vaccination. These receptors originate from an adult in good health.

V gene TRBV6-2 or TRBV6-3 combines with J gene TRBJ1-4; 8 bases are a match to TRBD1. With V trimmed by 6 bases and J by 5 bases, 8 bases remained unmatched. Germline V gene data show CDR1 as MNHEY and CDR2 as SVGEGT. The CDR3 is 15 residues long. Here the CDR3 DNA reads TGTGCCAGCAGCGGAACAGCAGGGGGCAATGAAAAACTGTTTTTT. It yields the protein CASSGTAGGNEKLFF.

The chain recombines TRBV28 with TRBJ2-1; tentative D call: TRBD2 (5 bases). Germline CDR1 MDHEN, CDR2 SYDVKM. The CDR3 runs 16 residues. Trimming cost V 7 bases and J 5 bases, with 21 bases left between them. The CDR3 DNA sequence: TGTGCCAGCATGGAGGTTCCAGGACTCGAGAACAATGAGCAGTTCTTC. Protein sequence: CASMEVPGLENNEQFF.

The gene calls are TRBV9 and TRBJ2-3, with a weak D call TRBD1 (5 bases). Per germline, CDR1 SGDLS and CDR2 YYNGEE. The CDR3 is 15 amino acids. Trimming cost V 4 bases and J 6 bases, with 18 bases left between them. The CDR3: CASSLGQAVGDTQYF. The CDR3 bases are TGTGCCAGCAGCCTGGGGCAGGCGGTCGGGGATACGCAGTATTTT.

The chain is built from TRBV5-1 and TRBJ2-3, with D possibly matching TRBD2 (5 bases). Trimming removed 0 bases at V and 1 base at J, with 12 bases between. CDR3 size: 16 residues. The germline gives CDR1 SGHRS, CDR2 YFSETQ. The CDR3 is CASSLASRVCTDTQYF. In nucleotides, the CDR3 is TGCGCCAGCAGCTTGGCCTCGAGGGTATGCACAGATACGCAGTATTTT. The variable domain in full, completed from reference TRBV5-1 and TRBJ2-3, reads KAGVTQTPRYLIKTRGQQVTLSCSPISGHRSVSWYQQTPGQGLQFLFEYFSETQRNKGNFPGRFSGRQFSNSRSEMNVSTLELGDSALYLCASSLASRVCTDTQYFGPGTRLTVL.

On this clone itself: Germline is not matched at one junction end, which may reflect a read error. The J gene is TRBJ2-3, the V gene TRBV6-4, with 11 bases fitting TRBD2. CDR1 and CDR2 from the germline V gene are MRHNA and SNTAGT. The length of the CDR3 is 16 residues. CDR3 region: CTSSDSVAGGPDTQYF. The DNA for the CDR3 is TGTACCAGCAGTGACTCAGTAGCGGGGGGGCCAGATACGCAGTATTTT.

The V call is TRBV29-1, the J call TRBJ1-1, with D unclear. Trimming stripped 7 bases from V and 0 bases from J, with 12 bases between. The CDR3 is 13 amino acids. Germline values: CDR1 SQVTM, CDR2 ANQGSEA. CDR3 bases: TGCAGCGCCCTCGCCAACATGAACACTGAAGCTTTCTTT. Its protein product is CSALANMNTEAFF.

This clone has only a few counts. The V and J genes are TRBV2 and TRBJ2-5, with D unclear. The V end lost 1 base, the J end lost 5 bases, and 5 bases lay between the germline ends. Germline assignment: CDR1 SNHLY and CDR2 FYNNEI. CDR3 length: 12 amino acids. The CDR3 DNA sequence: TGTGCCAGCAGTGAAGAACGGGAGACCCAGTACTTC. It translates to CASSEERETQYF.

This chain connects TRBV24-1 to TRBJ2-7, with a weak D call TRBD2 (6 bases). The CDR3 runs to 13 residues. Germline CDR1 and CDR2: KGHDR and SFDVKD. V lost 1 base to trimming and J lost 13 bases, with 16 bases between them. Here the CDR3 reads CATSDLRGRDVYF. Written as DNA, the CDR3 is TGTGCCACCAGTGATTTACGGGGGAGAGATGTCTACTTC.

This chain links TRBV6-4 with TRBJ1-2, with no clear D. This CDR3 region has 13 residues. The germline V gene encodes CDR1 MRHNA and CDR2 SNTAGT. Trimming removed 2 bases at V and 2 bases at J, with 6 bases between. The CDR3 protein is CASSDSRNYGYTF. CDR3 in DNA: TGTGCCAGCAGTGACAGTCGGAACTATGGCTACACCTTC.

The gene calls are TRBV27 and TRBJ2-7; D possibly matches TRBD1 or TRBD2 (6 bases each). The length of the CDR3 is 14 residues. Trimming stripped 0 bases from V and 6 bases from J, with 12 bases between. CDR1 MNHEY and CDR2 SMNVEV come from the germline V gene (reference sequence). DNA of the CDR3: TGTGCCAGCAGTTTATCGCCGGGGGCAAGCGAGCAGTACTTC. Residues: CASSLSPGASEQYF.

The V and J genes are TRBV4-1 and TRBJ1-5, with a weak D call TRBD1 (5 bases). The ends were cut back, 4 bases at V and 4 bases at J, with 14 bases in the middle. Germline lookup yields CDR1 MGHRA and CDR2 YSYEKL. The CDR3 is 15 amino acids. The DNA of the CDR3 is TGCGCCAGCAGCCCCGAATCGGGGCGAAATCAGCCCCAGCATTTT. Translated, it gives CASSPESGRNQPQHF.